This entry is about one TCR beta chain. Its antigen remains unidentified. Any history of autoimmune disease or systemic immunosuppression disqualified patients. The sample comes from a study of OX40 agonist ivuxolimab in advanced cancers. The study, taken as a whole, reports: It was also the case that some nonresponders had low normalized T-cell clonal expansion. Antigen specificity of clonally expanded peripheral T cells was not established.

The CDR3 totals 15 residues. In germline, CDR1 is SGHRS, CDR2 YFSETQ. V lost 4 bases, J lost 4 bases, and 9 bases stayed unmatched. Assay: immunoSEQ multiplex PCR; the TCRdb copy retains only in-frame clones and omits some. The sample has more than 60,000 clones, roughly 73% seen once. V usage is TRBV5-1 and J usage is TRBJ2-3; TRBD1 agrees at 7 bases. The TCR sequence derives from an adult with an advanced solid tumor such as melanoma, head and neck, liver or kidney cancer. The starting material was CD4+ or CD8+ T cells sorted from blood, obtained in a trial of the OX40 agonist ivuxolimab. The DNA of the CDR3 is TGCGCCAGCAGCCCTGAGACAGGGCCGCCAGATACGCAGTATTTT. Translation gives CASSPETGPPDTQYF.